The clone carrying this T cell receptor (beta chain) has only a few counts. Antigen: not known. This sample is part of a study of identical twins. CDR1 is MNHEY, CDR2 SVGEGT, per germline. This CDR3 comprises 11 residues. The V gene lost 5 bases and the J gene lost 10 bases, with 11 bases spanning the gap. Notes on the study in general: Zero-insertion findings could be partly confounded by invariant cells (MAIT and iNKT cells). Out-of-frame beta chain sequences displayed weaker excess sharing between twins.

Healthy Caucasian individuals made up all the donors. A universal primer site was created by template switching, with the cDNA bearing unique molecular identifiers. TCRdb re-derived calls from the 5' RACE reads in MiXCR, one entry per CDR3 protein. This repertoire shows approximately 680,000 distinct CDR3 sequences, under 8.5% found once; its top ten account for around 1.6%. These data also formed part of another study, on yellow fever vaccine responses in identical twins.

The TCR comes from a woman aged 18-30 years in good health. The sample consisted of PBMCs. The V call is TRBV6-2 or TRBV6-3, the J call TRBJ2-5; D uncertain. CDR3 amino acids: CASSPQMHQYF. In DNA form, the CDR3 reads TGTGCCAGCAGTCCCCAGATGCACCAGTACTTC.